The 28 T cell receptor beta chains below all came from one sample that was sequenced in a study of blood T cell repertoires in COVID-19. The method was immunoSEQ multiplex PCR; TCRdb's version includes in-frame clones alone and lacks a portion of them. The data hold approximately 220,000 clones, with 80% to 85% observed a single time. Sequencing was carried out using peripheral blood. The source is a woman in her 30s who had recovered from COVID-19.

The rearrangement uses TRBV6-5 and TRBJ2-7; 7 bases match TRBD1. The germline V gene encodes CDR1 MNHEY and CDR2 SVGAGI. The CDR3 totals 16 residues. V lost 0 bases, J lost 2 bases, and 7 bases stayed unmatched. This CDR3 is CASSYSIAQGAYEQYF. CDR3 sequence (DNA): TGTGCCAGCAGTTACTCGATTGCCCAGGGGGCCTACGAGCAGTACTTC.

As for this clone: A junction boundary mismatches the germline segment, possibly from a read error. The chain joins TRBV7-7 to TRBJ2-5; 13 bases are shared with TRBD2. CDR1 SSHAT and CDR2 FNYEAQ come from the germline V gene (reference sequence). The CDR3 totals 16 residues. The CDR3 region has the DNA TGTGCTAGCAGCTTAAGACGGACTAGCGGGAGTGAGACCCAGTACTTC. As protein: CASSLRRTSGSETQYF.

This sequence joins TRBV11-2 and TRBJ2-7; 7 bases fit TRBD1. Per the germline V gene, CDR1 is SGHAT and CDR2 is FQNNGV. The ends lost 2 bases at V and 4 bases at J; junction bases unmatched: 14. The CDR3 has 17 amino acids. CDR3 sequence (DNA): TGTGCCAGCAGCTTAACAGGGGCCCGGGATTTTCTATACGAGCAGTACTTC. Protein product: CASSLTGARDFLYEQYF. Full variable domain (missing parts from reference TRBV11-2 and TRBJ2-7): EAGVAQSPRYKIIEKRQSVAFWCNPISGHATLYWYQQILGQGPKLLIQFQNNGVVDDSQLPKDRFSAERLKGVDSTLKIQPAKLEDSAVYLCASSLTGARDFLYEQYFGPGTRLTVT.

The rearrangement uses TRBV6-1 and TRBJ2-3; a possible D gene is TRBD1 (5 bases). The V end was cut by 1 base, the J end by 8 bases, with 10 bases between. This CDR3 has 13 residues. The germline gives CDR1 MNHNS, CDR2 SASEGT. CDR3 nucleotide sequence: TGTGCCAGCAGTGAAGAATGGGGCCCTACGCAGTATTTT. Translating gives CASSEEWGPTQYF.

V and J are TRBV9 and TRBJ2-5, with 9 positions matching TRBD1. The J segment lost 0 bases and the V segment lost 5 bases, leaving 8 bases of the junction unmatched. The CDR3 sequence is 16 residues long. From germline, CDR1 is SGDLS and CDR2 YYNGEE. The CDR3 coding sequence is TGTGCCAGCAGTGACCGCGGGACAGGGTACCAAGAGACCCAGTACTTC. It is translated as CASSDRGTGYQETQYF.

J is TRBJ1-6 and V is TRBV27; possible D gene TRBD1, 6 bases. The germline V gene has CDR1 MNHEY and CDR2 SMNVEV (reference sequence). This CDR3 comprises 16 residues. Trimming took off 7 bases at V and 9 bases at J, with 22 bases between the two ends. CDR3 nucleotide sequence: TGTGCCAGCACCATCTCAGTCGGGGGGCGATTTTCACCCCTCCACTTT. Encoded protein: CASTISVGGRFSPLHF.

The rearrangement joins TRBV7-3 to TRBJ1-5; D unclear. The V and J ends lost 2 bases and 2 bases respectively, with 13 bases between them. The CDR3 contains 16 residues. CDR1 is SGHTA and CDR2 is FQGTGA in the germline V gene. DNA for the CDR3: TGTGCCAGCAGCTTAGGTGGCATTGAGGGCAATCAGCCCCAGCATTTT. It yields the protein CASSLGGIEGNQPQHF.

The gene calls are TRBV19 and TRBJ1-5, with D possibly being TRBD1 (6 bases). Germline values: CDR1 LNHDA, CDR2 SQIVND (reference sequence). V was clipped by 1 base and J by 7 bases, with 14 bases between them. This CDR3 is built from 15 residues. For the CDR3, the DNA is TGTGCCAGTAGTATAGGCACAGGGTTTTACCAGCCCCAGCATTTT. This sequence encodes CASSIGTGFYQPQHF.

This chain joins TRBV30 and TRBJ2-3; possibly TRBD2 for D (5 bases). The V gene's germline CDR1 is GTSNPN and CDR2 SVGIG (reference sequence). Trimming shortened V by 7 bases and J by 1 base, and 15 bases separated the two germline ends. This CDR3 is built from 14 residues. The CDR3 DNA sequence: TGTGCCTTAAGGACTTCCCTCGGCACAGATACGCAGTATTTT. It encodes CALRTSLGTDTQYF.

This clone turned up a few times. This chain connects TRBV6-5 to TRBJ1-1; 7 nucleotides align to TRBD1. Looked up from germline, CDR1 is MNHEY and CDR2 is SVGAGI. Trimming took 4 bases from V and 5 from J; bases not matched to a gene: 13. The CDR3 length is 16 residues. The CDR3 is CASSSYRQGDITEAFF. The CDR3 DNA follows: TGTGCCAGCAGTTCTTATCGACAGGGCGATATAACTGAAGCTTTCTTT.

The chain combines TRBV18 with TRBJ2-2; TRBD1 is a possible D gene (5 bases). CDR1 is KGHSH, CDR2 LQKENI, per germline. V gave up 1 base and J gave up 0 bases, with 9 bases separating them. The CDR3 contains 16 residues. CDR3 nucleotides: TGTGCCAGCTCACCACAGGGGCCCGCGAACACCGGGGAGCTGTTTTTT. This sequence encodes CASSPQGPANTGELFF.

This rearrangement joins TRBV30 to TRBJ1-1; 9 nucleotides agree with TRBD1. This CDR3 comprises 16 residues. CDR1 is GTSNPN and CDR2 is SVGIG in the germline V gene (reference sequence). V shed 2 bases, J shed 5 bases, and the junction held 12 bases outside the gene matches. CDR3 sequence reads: CAWSPPEQGAWTEAFF. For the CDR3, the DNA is TGTGCCTGGAGTCCGCCTGAACAGGGGGCGTGGACTGAAGCTTTCTTT.

The CDR3 sequence is CASSSGGFREKLFF. The CDR3 nucleotides read TGTGCCAGCTCCTCAGGGGGATTCAGGGAAAAACTGTTTTTT. J is TRBJ1-4 and V is TRBV3-1 (or the pseudogene TRBV3-2), with 7 bases lining up with TRBD1. The CDR3 length is 14 residues. Germline V CDR1 and CDR2: LGHDT, YNNKEL (reference sequence). V lost 8 bases, J lost 8 bases, and 11 bases stayed unmatched.

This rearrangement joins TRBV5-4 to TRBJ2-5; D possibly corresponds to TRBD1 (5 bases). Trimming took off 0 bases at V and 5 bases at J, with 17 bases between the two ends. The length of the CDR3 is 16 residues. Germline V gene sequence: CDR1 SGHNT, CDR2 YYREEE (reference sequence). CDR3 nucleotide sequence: TGTGCCAGCAGCTTGGGTTATTCAGGGCCCCACGAGACCCAGTACTTC. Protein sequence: CASSLGYSGPHETQYF.

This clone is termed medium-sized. The CDR3 DNA is TGTGCCAGCAAGGGGGCGAACACTGAAGCTTTCTTT. Residues: CASKGANTEAFF. The chain joins TRBV9 to TRBJ1-1, with TRBD1 matching over 7 bases. This CDR3 has 12 amino acids. Trimming removed 6 bases from V and 1 base from J; junction bases left unmatched: 0. The germline gives CDR1 SGDLS, CDR2 YYNGEE.

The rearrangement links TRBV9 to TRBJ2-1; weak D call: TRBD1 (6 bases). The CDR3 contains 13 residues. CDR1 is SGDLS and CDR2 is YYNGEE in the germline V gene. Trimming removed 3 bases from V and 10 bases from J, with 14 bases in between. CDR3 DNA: TGTGCCAGCAGCGGCACAGGGTTTGGCGAGCAGTTCTTC. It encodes CASSGTGFGEQFF.

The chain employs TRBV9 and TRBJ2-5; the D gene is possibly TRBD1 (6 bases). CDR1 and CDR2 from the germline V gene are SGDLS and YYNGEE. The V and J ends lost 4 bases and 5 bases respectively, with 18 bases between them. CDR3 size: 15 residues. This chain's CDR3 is CASSRDQGLEETQYF. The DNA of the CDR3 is TGTGCCAGCAGCCGGGACCAGGGGCTTGAGGAGACCCAGTACTTC.

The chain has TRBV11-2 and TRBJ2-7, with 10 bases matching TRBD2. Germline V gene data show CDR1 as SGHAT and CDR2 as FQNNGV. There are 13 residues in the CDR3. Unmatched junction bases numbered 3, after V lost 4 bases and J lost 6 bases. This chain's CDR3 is CASSSGLAFEQYF. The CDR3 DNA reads TGTGCCAGCAGCTCGGGACTAGCGTTCGAGCAGTACTTC.

CDR3 loop: CASSETGGNQPQHF. The CDR3 DNA is TGCGCCAGCAGTGAGACAGGGGGCAATCAGCCCCAGCATTTT. The chain uses TRBV10-2 and TRBJ1-5; 7 bases fit TRBD1. The CDR3 is 14 residues long. V gave up 2 bases and J gave up 2 bases; unmatched junction bases: 0. CDR1 is WSHSY and CDR2 is SAAADI in the germline V gene.

The CDR3 region has the DNA TGTGCCTGGAGTTCCCTAGCGGGAGGGCCGACCGAGCAGTACTTC. Translating gives CAWSSLAGGPTEQYF. The genes are TRBV30 and TRBJ2-7; 12 nucleotides match TRBD2. Germline CDR1 is GTSNPN and CDR2 is SVGIG (reference sequence). CDR3 length: 15 amino acids. The V and J ends lost 2 bases and 6 bases, in that order; junction bases with no gene match: 8.

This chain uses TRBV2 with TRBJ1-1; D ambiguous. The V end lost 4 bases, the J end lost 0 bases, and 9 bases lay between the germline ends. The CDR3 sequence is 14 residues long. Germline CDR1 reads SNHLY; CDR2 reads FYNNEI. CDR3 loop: CASSAQNMNTEAFF. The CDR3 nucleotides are TGTGCCAGCAGTGCACAGAACATGAACACTGAAGCTTTCTTT.

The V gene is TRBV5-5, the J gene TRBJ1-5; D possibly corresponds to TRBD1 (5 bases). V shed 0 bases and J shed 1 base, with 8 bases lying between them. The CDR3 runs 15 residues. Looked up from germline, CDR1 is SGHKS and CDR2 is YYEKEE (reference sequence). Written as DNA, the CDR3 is TGTGCCAGCAGCTTGGGCAGGGTGAGCAATCAGCCCCAGCATTTT. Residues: CASSLGRVSNQPQHF.

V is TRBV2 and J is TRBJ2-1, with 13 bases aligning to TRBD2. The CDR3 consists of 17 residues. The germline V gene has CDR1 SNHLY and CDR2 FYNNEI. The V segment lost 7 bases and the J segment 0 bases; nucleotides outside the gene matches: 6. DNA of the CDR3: TGTGCCAGCATACGGACTAGCGGGAGAATCTCCTACAATGAGCAGTTCTTC. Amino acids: CASIRTSGRISYNEQFF.

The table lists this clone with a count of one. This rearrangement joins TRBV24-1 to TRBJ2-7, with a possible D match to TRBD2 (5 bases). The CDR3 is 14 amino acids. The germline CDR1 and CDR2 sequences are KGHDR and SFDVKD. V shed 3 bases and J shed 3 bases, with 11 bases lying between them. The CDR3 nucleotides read TGTGCCACCAGTGATGATGGGGAGAGCTACGAGCAGTACTTC. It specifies CATSDDGESYEQYF.

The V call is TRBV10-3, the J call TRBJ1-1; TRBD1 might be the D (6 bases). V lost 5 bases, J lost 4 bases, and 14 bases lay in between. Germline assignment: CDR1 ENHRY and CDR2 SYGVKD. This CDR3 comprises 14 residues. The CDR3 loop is CAISKQGLGTEAFF. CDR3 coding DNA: TGTGCCATCAGTAAACAGGGTCTTGGCACTGAAGCTTTCTTT.

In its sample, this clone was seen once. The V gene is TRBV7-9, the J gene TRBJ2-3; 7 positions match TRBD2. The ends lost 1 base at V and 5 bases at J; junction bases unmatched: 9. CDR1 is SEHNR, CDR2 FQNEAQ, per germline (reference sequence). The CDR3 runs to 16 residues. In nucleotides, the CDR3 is TGTGCCAGCAGCTTAGTTCTCAGTGGGAGGGGAGATACGCAGTATTTT. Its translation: CASSLVLSGRGDTQYF.

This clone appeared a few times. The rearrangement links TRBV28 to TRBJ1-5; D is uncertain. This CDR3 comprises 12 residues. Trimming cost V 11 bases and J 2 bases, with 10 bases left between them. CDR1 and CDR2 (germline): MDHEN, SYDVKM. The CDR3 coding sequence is TGTGCCGGCACCCGGGGCAATCAGCCCCAGCATTTT. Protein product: CAGTRGNQPQHF.

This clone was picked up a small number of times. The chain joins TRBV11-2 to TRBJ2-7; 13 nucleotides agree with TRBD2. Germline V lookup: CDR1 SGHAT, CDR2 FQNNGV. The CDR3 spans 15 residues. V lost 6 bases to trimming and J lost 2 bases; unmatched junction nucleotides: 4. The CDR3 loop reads CASRPTSGRPYEQYF. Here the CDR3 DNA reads TGTGCCAGCAGACCGACTAGCGGGAGGCCCTACGAGCAGTACTTC.